This T cell receptor (beta chain) appears in the sequencing data of a study of blood T cell repertoires in COVID-19. At the level of the study: Researchers got acute and convalescent COVID-19 samples from the United States, Italy and Spain.

Original handling: Counts of nucleated cells, estimated from reference gene primer amplification, were obtained. TCRdb keeps only in-frame clones here, not all; method: immunoSEQ multiplex PCR. That table furnishes V, J and clone size, whereas the DNA furnished D and trimming. The data show roughly 400,000 clones, under 90% seen once. Those who participated ranged in age from roughly 18 to 90 years and resided in about two dozen US areas. Participant-reported clinical history was the basis for cohort assignment. Sequenced sample: PBMCs or T cells enriched from blood (not recorded which). This TCR was sampled from a woman younger than 45 who had recovered from COVID-19.

The CDR3 loop is CASRDRDGSPLHF. The CDR3 DNA follows: TGTGCCAGCAGGGACAGGGATGGATCACCCCTCCACTTT. This sequence joins TRBV28 and TRBJ1-6; 8 nucleotides match TRBD1. There are 13 residues in the CDR3. J gave up 10 bases and V 6 bases, and 5 bases lay outside the gene matches. In germline, CDR1 is MDHEN, CDR2 SYDVKM. The full variable domain, with the rest looked up from reference TRBV28 and TRBJ1-6, is DVKVTQSSRYLVKRTGEKVFLECVQDMDHENMFWYRQDPGLGLRLIYFSYDVKMKEKGDIPEGYSVSREKKERFSLILESASTNQTSMYLCASRDRDGSPLHFGNGTRLTVT.